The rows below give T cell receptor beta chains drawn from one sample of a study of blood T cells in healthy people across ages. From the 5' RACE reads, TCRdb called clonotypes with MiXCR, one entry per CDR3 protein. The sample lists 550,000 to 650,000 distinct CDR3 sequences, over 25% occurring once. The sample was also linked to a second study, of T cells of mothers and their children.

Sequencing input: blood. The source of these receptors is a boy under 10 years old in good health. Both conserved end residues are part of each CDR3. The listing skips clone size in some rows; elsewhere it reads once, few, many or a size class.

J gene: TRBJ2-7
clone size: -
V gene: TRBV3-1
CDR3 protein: CASSPGHDEQYF

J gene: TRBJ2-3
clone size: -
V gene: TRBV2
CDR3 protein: CASRKDPTDTQYF

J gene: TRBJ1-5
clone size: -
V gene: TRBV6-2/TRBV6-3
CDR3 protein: CASMDYSNQPQHF

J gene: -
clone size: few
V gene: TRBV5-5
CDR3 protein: CASSPWLGASYEQYF

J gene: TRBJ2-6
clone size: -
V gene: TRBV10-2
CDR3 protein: CASSEGEQLISSGANVLTF

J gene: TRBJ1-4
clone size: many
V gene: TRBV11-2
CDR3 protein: CASSLTGLGITNEKLFF

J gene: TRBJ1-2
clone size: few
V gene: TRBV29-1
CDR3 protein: CSVVISRGPNYGYTF

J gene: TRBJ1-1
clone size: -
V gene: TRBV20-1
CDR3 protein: CSARASGRRDTEAFF

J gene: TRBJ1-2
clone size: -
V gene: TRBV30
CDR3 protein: CAWTQGARNYGYTF

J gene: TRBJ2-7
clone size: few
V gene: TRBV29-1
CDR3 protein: CSVGPTTDGRGEQYF

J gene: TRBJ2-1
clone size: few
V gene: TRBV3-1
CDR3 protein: CASSQERTSGSGMFF

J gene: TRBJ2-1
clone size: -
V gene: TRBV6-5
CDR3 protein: CASSYSASGSDEQFF

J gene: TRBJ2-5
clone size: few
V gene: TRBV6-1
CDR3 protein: CASSGSPFRGQETQYF

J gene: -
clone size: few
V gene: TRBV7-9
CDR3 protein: CASTPTRSYEQYF

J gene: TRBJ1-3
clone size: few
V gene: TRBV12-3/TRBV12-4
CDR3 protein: CASSPEGNTIYF

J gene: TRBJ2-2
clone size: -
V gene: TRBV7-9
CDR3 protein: CASIRTGELFF

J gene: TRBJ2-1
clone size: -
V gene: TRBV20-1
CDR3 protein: CSSWSLAGDDEQFF